The source of this T cell receptor (beta chain) is a study of T cells in Graves' hyperthyroidism and ophthalmopathy. Fresh peripheral blood, around 9.3 ml of it, supplied the PBMCs. Using RNA transcripts as the source, TCR beta CDR3 regions were amplified. HTBI primers were the set used in a first-round RT-PCR of the TCR CDR3. TCRdb ran MiXCR on the multiplex PCR reads and lists one entry per CDR3 protein. In the table there are around 290,000 distinct CDR3 sequences, 10% to 15% of which are singletons. Trimming stripped 3 bases from V and 5 bases from J, with 15 bases between. Looked up from germline, CDR1 is SGHTA and CDR2 is FQGTGA. This CDR3 region has 15 residues. The sample holds many counts of this clonotype.

The specimen sequenced was blood. This sequence joins TRBV7-3 and TRBJ2-3; D might be TRBD2 (6 bases). The sequence was collected from a woman in her twenties or thirties with Graves' hyperthyroidism that later progressed to Graves' ophthalmopathy. The CDR3 loop is CASSLGLPSEDTQYF. The CDR3 DNA follows: TGTGCCAGCAGCTTGGGACTCCCGTCCGAAGATACGCAGTATTTT.